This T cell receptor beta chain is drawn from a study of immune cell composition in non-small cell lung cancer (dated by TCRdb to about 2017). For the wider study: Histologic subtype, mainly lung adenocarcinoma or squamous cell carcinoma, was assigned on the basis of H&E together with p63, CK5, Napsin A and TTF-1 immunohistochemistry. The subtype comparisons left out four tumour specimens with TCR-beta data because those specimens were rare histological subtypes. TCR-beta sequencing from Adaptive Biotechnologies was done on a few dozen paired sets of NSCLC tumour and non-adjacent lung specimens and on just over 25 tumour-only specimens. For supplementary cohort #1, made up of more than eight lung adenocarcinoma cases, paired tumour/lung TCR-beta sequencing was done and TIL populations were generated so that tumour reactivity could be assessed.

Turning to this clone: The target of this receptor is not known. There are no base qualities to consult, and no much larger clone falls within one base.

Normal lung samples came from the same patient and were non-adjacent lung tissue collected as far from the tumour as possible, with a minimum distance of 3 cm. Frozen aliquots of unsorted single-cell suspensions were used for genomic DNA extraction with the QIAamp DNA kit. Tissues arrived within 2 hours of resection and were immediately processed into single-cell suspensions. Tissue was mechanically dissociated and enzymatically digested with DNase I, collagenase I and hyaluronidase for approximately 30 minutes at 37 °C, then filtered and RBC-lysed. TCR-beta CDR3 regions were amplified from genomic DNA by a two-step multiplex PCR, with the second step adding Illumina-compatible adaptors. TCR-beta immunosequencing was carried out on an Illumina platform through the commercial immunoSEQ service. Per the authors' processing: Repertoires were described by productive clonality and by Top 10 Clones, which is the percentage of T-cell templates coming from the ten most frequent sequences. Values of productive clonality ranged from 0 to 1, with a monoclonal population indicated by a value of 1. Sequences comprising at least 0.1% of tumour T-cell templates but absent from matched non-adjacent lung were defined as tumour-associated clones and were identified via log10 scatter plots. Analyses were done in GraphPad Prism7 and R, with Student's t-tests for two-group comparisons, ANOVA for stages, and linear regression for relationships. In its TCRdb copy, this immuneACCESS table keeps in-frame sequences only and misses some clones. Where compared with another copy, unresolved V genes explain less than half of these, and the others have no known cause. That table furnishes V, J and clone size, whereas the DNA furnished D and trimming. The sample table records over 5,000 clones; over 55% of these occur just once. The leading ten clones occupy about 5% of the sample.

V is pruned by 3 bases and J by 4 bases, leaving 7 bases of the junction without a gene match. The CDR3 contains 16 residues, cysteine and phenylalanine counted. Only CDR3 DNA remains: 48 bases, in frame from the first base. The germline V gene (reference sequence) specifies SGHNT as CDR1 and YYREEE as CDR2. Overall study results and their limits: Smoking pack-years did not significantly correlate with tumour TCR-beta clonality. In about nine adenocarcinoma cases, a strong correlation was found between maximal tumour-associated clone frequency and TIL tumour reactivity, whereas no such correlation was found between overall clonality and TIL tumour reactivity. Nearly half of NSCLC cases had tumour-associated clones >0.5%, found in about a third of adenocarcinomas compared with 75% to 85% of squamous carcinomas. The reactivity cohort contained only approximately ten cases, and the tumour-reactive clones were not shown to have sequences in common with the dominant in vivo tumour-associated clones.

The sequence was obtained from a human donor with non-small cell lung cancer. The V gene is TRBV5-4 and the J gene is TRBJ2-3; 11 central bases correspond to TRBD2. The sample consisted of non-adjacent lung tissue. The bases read TGTGCCAGCAGCTCCTTAGCGGGGGGGGGCTCAGATACGCAGTATTTT. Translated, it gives CASSSLAGGGSDTQYF.